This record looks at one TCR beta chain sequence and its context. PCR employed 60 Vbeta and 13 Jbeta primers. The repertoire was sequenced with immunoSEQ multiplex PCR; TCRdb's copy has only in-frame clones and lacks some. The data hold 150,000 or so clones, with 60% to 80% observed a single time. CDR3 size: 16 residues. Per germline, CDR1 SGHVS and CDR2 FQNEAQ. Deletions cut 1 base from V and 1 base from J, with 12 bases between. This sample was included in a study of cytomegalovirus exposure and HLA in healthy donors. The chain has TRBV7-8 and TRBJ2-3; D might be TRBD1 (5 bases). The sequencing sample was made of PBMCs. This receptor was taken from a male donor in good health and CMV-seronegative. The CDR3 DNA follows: TGTGCCAGCAGCTTAGTTAGGGGTCCGGGCACAGATACGCAGTATTTT. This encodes CASSLVRGPGTDTQYF.